This T cell receptor beta chain was found in a study of blood T cell repertoires in COVID-19. Study-level information: The United States, Italy and Spain provided the acute and convalescent COVID-19 samples.

Profiling relied on immunoSEQ multiplex PCR, and the TCRdb table lists in-frame clones only, not all of them. The sample lists about 120,000 clones, around 81% occurring once. The clonotype originates from a man under 40 with COVID-19, enrolled during active disease. Sequencing was performed on peripheral blood.

This chain's CDR3 is CASSSKFGDREYEQYF. In DNA form, the CDR3 reads TGTGCCAGCAGCTCCAAATTCGGTGACAGGGAATACGAGCAGTACTTC. V gene TRBV28 combines with J gene TRBJ2-7, with 7 positions matching TRBD1. CDR3 size: 16 residues. Germline CDR1 and CDR2: MDHEN and SYDVKM. V gave up 6 bases and J gave up 4 bases; unmatched junction bases: 15.